This section outlines one TCR beta chain sequence together with its context. Its antigen remains unknown. J was trimmed by 2 bases and V by 0 bases; bases with no gene match: 2. In germline, CDR1 is LGHNA, CDR2 YSLEER. The CDR3 runs to 16 residues. The data originate from a study of cytomegalovirus exposure and HLA in healthy donors. The donors formed part of the approximately 120-subject validation cohort, distinct from the roughly 640-subject first cohort. Study-wide results and caveats: According to the study, roughly 160 TCR beta chains were cytomegalovirus-associated.

Repertoires were generated with immunoSEQ multiplex PCR, while TCRdb's copy carries only in-frame clones and drops some. This table holds some 110,000 clones, about 87% found once. The sequenced material came from PBMCs. The chain recombines TRBV4-3 with TRBJ2-1; TRBD1 matches 9 bases. The TCR was taken from a man younger than 35 in good health and CMV-seronegative. In DNA form, the CDR3 reads TGCGCCAGCAGCCAAGACGGGACAGGGCCCTACAATGAGCAGTTCTTC. This translates into CASSQDGTGPYNEQFF.